This TCR beta chain originates from a study of blood T cell repertoires in COVID-19. Whole-study context: Researchers got acute and convalescent COVID-19 samples from the United States, Italy and Spain. In each case, the material was cDNA or gDNA derived from T cells, B-cell-depleted T cells, or PBMCs.

Individuals aged about 18 to 89 years were recruited from approximately 22 US areas. V shed 5 bases, J shed 3 bases, and the junction held 4 bases outside the gene matches. The CDR3 has 14 amino acids. CDR1 and CDR2 (germline): SGHTA, FQGNSA. Measured with immunoSEQ multiplex PCR; TCRdb has only the in-frame clones, and not every one. Of roughly 220,000 clones listed, roughly 88% are singletons. The sequence was collected from a woman aged 50 to 60 with acute COVID-19. The V call is TRBV7-2, the J call TRBJ2-7, with 10 bases fitting TRBD1. Sequencing was carried out using PBMCs or T cells enriched from blood (not recorded which). CDR3 sequence (DNA): TGTGCCAGCAGCCGCGACAGGGGGCACTACGAGCAGTACTTC. It yields the protein CASSRDRGHYEQYF. The whole variable domain, filled in from reference TRBV7-2 and TRBJ2-7, reads GAGVSQSPSNKVTEKGKDVELRCDPISGHTALYWYRQSLGQGLEFLIYFQGNSAPDKSGLPSDRFSAERTGGSVSTLTIQRTQQEDSAVYLCASSRDRGHYEQYFGPGTRLTVT.